Below, one TCR beta chain is given with its context. TCRdb keeps only in-frame clones here, not all; method: immunoSEQ multiplex PCR. The sample lists around 280,000 clones; approximately 84% were seen once. Between the trimmed V and J ends, which lost 1 base and 6 bases, there was a span of 12 bases. In germline, CDR1 is MNHEY, CDR2 SVGAGI. CDR3 length: 14 residues. The data belong to a study of blood T cell repertoires in COVID-19. What was sequenced was peripheral blood. The TCR was taken from a woman in her twenties or thirties who had recovered from COVID-19. V is TRBV6-5 and J is TRBJ1-2; D possibly corresponds to TRBD1 (6 bases). The CDR3 loop is CASSYLQGINGYTF. CDR3 nucleotides: TGTGCCAGCAGTTACTTACAGGGTATCAATGGCTACACCTTC.